The 5 T cell receptor beta chains reported below all come from one sample, sequenced in a study of T cell responses to AZD1222 COVID-19 vaccine. Only in-frame clones appear in the TCRdb table, and some are missing; sequencing was by immunoSEQ multiplex PCR. The sample records approximately 150,000 clones, approximately 90% being singletons. The sequencing used peripheral blood, collected on day 0 of AZD1222 vaccination. The receptors derive from an adult in good health.

The rearrangement uses TRBV25-1 and TRBJ2-7; D is undetermined. The length of the CDR3 is 14 residues. The germline CDR1 and CDR2 sequences are MGHDK and SYGVNS. The germline V and J ends were trimmed by 8 bases and 5 bases, with 19 bases remaining between them. For the CDR3, the DNA is TGTGCCAGCCAACCGAGACGGGCCCTTAACGAGCAGTACTTC. Protein product: CASQPRRALNEQYF.

This clone was picked up one time. The CDR3 loop reads CASSSKRGFGYEQYF. In DNA form, the CDR3 reads TGTGCCAGCAGTTCGAAACGGGGGTTCGGATACGAGCAGTACTTC. V usage is TRBV27 and J usage is TRBJ2-7; tentatively, D is TRBD2 (6 bases). CDR1 and CDR2 (germline): MNHEY, SMNVEV (reference sequence). V was clipped by 4 bases and J by 4 bases, with 17 bases between them. The CDR3 runs to 15 residues.

V usage is TRBV4-3 and J usage is TRBJ2-7; 10 bases map to TRBD2. The CDR3 length is 18 residues. V lost 0 bases and J lost 2; bases outside the gene matches: 10. CDR1 LGHNA and CDR2 YSLEER come from the germline V gene. The CDR3 loop is CASSQEASGRGLAYEQYF. Written as DNA, the CDR3 is TGCGCCAGCAGCCAAGAGGCCAGCGGGAGGGGATTAGCCTACGAGCAGTACTTC.

The chain joins TRBV7-9 to TRBJ1-3; D is uncertain. The CDR3 consists of 13 residues. Germline-derived CDR1 and CDR2 are SEHNR and FQNEAQ (reference sequence). V shed 5 bases and J shed 6 bases, with 11 bases lying between them. The chain's CDR3 is CASSRDLVNTIYF. DNA for the CDR3: TGTGCCAGCAGCCGGGATCTCGTAAACACCATATATTTT.

The rearrangement joins TRBV27 to TRBJ2-7; D may be TRBD1 (6 bases). Germline lookup yields CDR1 MNHEY and CDR2 SMNVEV (reference sequence). V lost 5 bases to trimming and J lost 0 bases, with 17 bases between them. CDR3 size: 16 residues. The CDR3 coding sequence is TGTGCCAGCAGTCCGAAATTTCGGACAGACTCCTACGAGCAGTACTTC. As protein: CASSPKFRTDSYEQYF.